This T cell receptor (beta chain) was observed in a study of OX40 agonist ivuxolimab in advanced cancers. Study information: Patients received ivuxolimab, an agonistic anti-OX40 (CD134) antibody. Points from the study as a whole: The authors also found low normalized T-cell clonal expansion in some nonresponders. Relative to CD4+, CD8+ T cells held more expanded clones on average.

About this clone: The target antigen is unknown.

Here immunoSEQ multiplex PCR was the method, and the copy in TCRdb shows in-frame clones only, minus some. This table holds over 55,000 clones, roughly nine tenths found once. Exclusion applied to patients with autoimmune disease history or systemic immunosuppression. This CDR3 spans 17 amino acids. V lost 6 bases to trimming and J lost 1 base; unmatched junction nucleotides: 10. CDR1 MNHEY and CDR2 SMNVEV come from the germline V gene (reference sequence). The material was CD4+ or CD8+ T cells sorted from blood, obtained in a trial of the OX40 agonist ivuxolimab. The V and J genes are TRBV27 and TRBJ2-1; 9 nucleotides match TRBD2. This sequence was found in an adult with an advanced solid tumor such as melanoma, head and neck, liver or kidney cancer. CDR3 amino acids: CASSRDSGSLSYNEQFF. The DNA for the CDR3 is TGTGCCAGCAGCCGGGATAGCGGGAGTTTGTCCTACAATGAGCAGTTCTTC.